This T cell receptor (beta chain) was sequenced during a study of blood T cell repertoires in COVID-19. Study information: Whether acute or convalescent, the COVID-19 samples came from the United States, Italy and Spain.

The table came from immunoSEQ multiplex PCR; TCRdb's copy has only in-frame clones and leaves some out. The data hold about 250,000 clones, with roughly 85% observed a single time. The V gene end was trimmed by 5 bases and the J gene end by 6 bases; junction bases not matched to a gene: 10. The germline gives CDR1 SQVTM, CDR2 ANQGSEA. The CDR3 sequence is 13 residues long. This sequence was found in a man younger than 35 with active or convalescent COVID-19. The chain joins TRBV29-1 to TRBJ2-7; 7 positions match TRBD2. The sample taken for sequencing was peripheral blood. In DNA, the CDR3 is TGCAGCGTTTTACCCCAGCGGGAATTCGAGCAGTACTTC. It codes for CSVLPQREFEQYF.